This passage covers 9 T cell receptor beta chains from one sample sequenced in a study of blood T cell repertoires in COVID-19. Sequencing was performed with immunoSEQ multiplex PCR; in TCRdb, only in-frame clones are kept and a portion is missing. The table shows under 350,000 clones, with approximately 86% occurring only once. Sample: peripheral blood. The source is a man aged 65 to 85 with acute or convalescent COVID-19.

V is TRBV18 and J is TRBJ2-1; 7 bases fit TRBD1. Losses at the gene ends were 6 bases for V and 0 bases for J; bases not matched to a gene: 5. The CDR3 covers 15 residues. Germline CDR1 and CDR2: KGHSH and LQKENI. The CDR3 nucleotides are TGTGCCAGCTCCCCGGGACAGAGCTCCTACAATGAGCAGTTCTTC. Translated, it gives CASSPGQSSYNEQFF.

This chain links TRBV28 with TRBJ2-7; perhaps TRBD2 as D (6 bases). The CDR3 consists of 15 residues. Germline-derived CDR1 and CDR2 are MDHEN and SYDVKM. V gave up 6 bases and J gave up 7 bases, with 22 bases separating them. In nucleotides, the CDR3 is TGTGCCAGCAGCTCTTCGGCGGGGAATGGACGGGAGCAGTACTTC. Residues: CASSSSAGNGREQYF.

CDR3 coding DNA: TGTGCCATCAGCGCTACGGGGTACAATGAGCAGTTCTTC. Protein product: CAISATGYNEQFF. The chain has TRBV10-3 and TRBJ2-1; TRBD2 is a possible D gene (5 bases). V shed 6 bases and J shed 4 bases, with 10 bases lying between them. The CDR3 has 13 amino acids. Germline V gene lookup returns CDR1 ENHRY and CDR2 SYGVKD.

V and J are TRBV28 and TRBJ1-1, with a possible D match to TRBD1 (6 bases). This CDR3 has 14 residues. V was pared by 6 bases and J by 5 bases, with 16 bases between. Germline V lookup: CDR1 MDHEN, CDR2 SYDVKM. The CDR3 DNA reads TGTGCCAGCAGGATTACAGGGTATGGGACTGAAGCTTTCTTT. Translated: CASRITGYGTEAFF.

The chain combines TRBV6-2 or TRBV6-3 with TRBJ2-3; weak D call: TRBD2 (5 bases). The CDR3 consists of 19 residues. The germline V and J ends were trimmed by 5 bases and 0 bases, with 24 bases remaining between them. Germline V CDR1 and CDR2: MNHEY, SVGEGT. The CDR3 DNA reads TGTGCCAGCAGTGACCCCCGGGGAGATTGGCGGGCTAGCACAGATACGCAGTATTTT. It is translated as CASSDPRGDWRASTDTQYF.

The chain employs TRBV2 and TRBJ1-4; 9 positions agree with TRBD1. Germline-derived CDR1 and CDR2 are SNHLY and FYNNEI. The junction had 4 bases not matched to a gene; V was cut back by 6 bases and J by 8 bases. This CDR3 has 13 residues. The CDR3 here is CASRTGGGEKLFF. The CDR3 DNA follows: TGTGCCAGCAGGACAGGGGGAGGCGAAAAACTGTTTTTT.

The count of this clone is one. The rearrangement uses TRBV10-3 and TRBJ1-4; 12 positions match TRBD1. The CDR3 has 14 amino acids. Germline assignment: CDR1 ENHRY and CDR2 SYGVKD. Losses at the gene ends were 6 bases for V and 8 bases for J; bases not matched to a gene: 4. The CDR3 loop is CAISRDRGREKLFF. The DNA of the CDR3 is TGTGCCATCAGCCGGGACAGGGGGCGGGAAAAACTGTTTTTT.

The rearrangement joins TRBV7-3 to TRBJ2-2; D is unresolved. Per the germline V gene, CDR1 is SGHTA and CDR2 is FQGTGA. The CDR3 is 16 amino acids. The V gene lost 0 bases and the J gene lost 0 bases, with 8 bases spanning the gap. CDR3 residues: CASSLTTSTNTGELFF. CDR3 nucleotide sequence: TGTGCCAGCAGCTTAACGACAAGTACGAACACCGGGGAGCTGTTTTTT. Complete variable domain (other parts from reference TRBV7-3 and TRBJ2-2): GAGVSQTPSNKVTEKGKYVELRCDPISGHTALYWYRQSLGQGPEFLIYFQGTGAADDSGLPNDRFFAVRPEGSVSTLKIQRTERGDSAVYLCASSLTTSTNTGELFFGEGSRLTVL.

This clone was found a few times. This chain joins TRBV19 and TRBJ1-1; D unresolved. The CDR3 runs 13 residues. In germline, CDR1 is LNHDA, CDR2 SQIVND (reference sequence). V shed 7 bases and J shed 6 bases, with 15 bases lying between them. CDR3 protein: CASNLDGGSEAFF. CDR3 bases: TGTGCCAGTAACCTCGACGGAGGCTCTGAAGCTTTCTTT.